Following are 20 T cell receptor beta chains from one sample sequenced in a study of cytotoxic CD8 clonotypes in ibrutinib-treated CLL. Sequencing was performed with immunoSEQ multiplex PCR; in TCRdb, only in-frame clones are kept and a portion is missing. Of 300,000 or so clones in the sample, 60% to 80% were seen once. Source: PBMCs, taken after 36 months of ibrutinib treatment. The receptors come from a human donor with chronic lymphocytic leukemia.

V and J are TRBV27 and TRBJ2-7; D may correspond to TRBD1 or TRBD2 (5 bases each). The CDR3 totals 14 residues. The germline gives CDR1 MNHEY, CDR2 SMNVEV (reference sequence). Deletions cut 7 bases from V and 2 bases from J, with 15 bases between. The CDR3 nucleotides are TGTGCCAGCAATCAACGGGGCAGGCCCTACGAGCAGTACTTC. Its protein product is CASNQRGRPYEQYF.

The genes are TRBV5-5 and TRBJ2-1; D is ambiguous. The CDR3 sequence is 12 residues long. V was shortened by 0 bases and J by 10 bases, with 8 bases between the two germline ends. Germline V lookup: CDR1 SGHKS, CDR2 YYEKEE (reference sequence). The CDR3 DNA reads TGTGCCAGCAGCTTGGCTGGCCGGGAGCAGTTCTTC. Its translation: CASSLAGREQFF.

The chain employs TRBV5-4 and TRBJ2-1, with D uncertain. The CDR3 sequence is 13 residues long. The germline gives CDR1 SGHNT, CDR2 YYREEE (reference sequence). V was shortened by 2 bases and J by 6 bases, with 9 bases between the two germline ends. The CDR3: CASSFEDGNEQFF. CDR3 bases: TGTGCCAGCAGCTTCGAAGACGGCAATGAGCAGTTCTTC.

The genes are TRBV7-3 and TRBJ2-1, with a tentative D call TRBD2 (5 bases). The CDR3 runs 15 residues. Deletions cut 4 bases from V and 15 bases from J, with 25 bases between. Germline assignment: CDR1 SGHTA and CDR2 FQGTGA. As DNA, the CDR3 is TGTGCCAGCAGCTACACGAGCTGGACGGACTCACGGTGGTTCTTC. As protein: CASSYTSWTDSRWFF.

This clone showed up just a few times. The J gene is TRBJ2-4, the V gene TRBV15, with D hard to call. The V gene's germline CDR1 is LNHNV and CDR2 YYDKDF (reference sequence). This CDR3 has 15 amino acids. V lost 1 base and J lost 2, with 9 bases in between. The CDR3 DNA sequence: TGTGCCACCAGCAGAGTTGGGGATTCCAAAAACATTCAGTACTTC. It yields the protein CATSRVGDSKNIQYF. Full variable domain (missing parts from reference TRBV15 and TRBJ2-4): DAMVIQNPRYQVTQFGKPVTLSCSQTLNHNVMYWYQQKSSQAPKLLFHYYDKDFNNEADTPDNFQSRRPNTSFCFLDIRSPGLGDTAMYLCATSRVGDSKNIQYFGAGTRLSVL.

The CDR3 loop reads CASSPQGPGGTEAFF. CDR3 sequence (DNA): TGTGCCAGCTCACCACAGGGACCCGGTGGCACTGAAGCTTTCTTT. The chain carries TRBV18 and TRBJ1-1, with D maybe TRBD1 (5 bases). CDR1 and CDR2 (germline): KGHSH, LQKENI. This CDR3 is 15 amino acids long. V lost 1 base and J lost 4, with 13 bases in between.

The chain uses TRBV7-6 and TRBJ2-7; D is ambiguous. The germline V gene encodes CDR1 SGHVS and CDR2 FNYEAQ. The CDR3 sequence is 14 residues long. The germline V and J ends were trimmed by 1 base and 3 bases, with 10 bases remaining between them. CDR3 nucleotides: TGTGCCAGCAGCTTAGGGAGCGCAAACTACGAGCAGTACTTC. This translates into CASSLGSANYEQYF.

This clone was observed a single time. The chain carries TRBV27 and TRBJ2-7; TRBD1 matches 7 bases. With V trimmed by 0 bases and J by 3 bases, 2 bases remained unmatched. The V gene's germline CDR1 is MNHEY and CDR2 SMNVEV (reference sequence). The CDR3 has 14 residues. CDR3 region: CASSLSPGGYEQYF. The CDR3 coding sequence is TGTGCCAGCAGTTTATCACCAGGGGGCTACGAGCAGTACTTC.

As DNA, the CDR3 is TGCGCCAGCAGCTTGGGACTAGGGGTCACCGGGGAGCTGTTTTTT. Translation gives CASSLGLGVTGELFF. This chain joins TRBV5-1 and TRBJ2-2, with D possibly being TRBD2 (6 bases). V dropped 0 bases and J dropped 4 bases, with 10 bases sitting between them. Germline V gene data show CDR1 as SGHRS and CDR2 as YFSETQ. There are 15 residues in the CDR3.

This chain joins TRBV5-6 and TRBJ1-2; weak D call: TRBD1 (5 bases). Germline V gene sequence: CDR1 SGHDT, CDR2 YYEEEE. V lost 4 bases to trimming and J lost 4 bases, with 11 bases between them. This CDR3 spans 13 amino acids. In nucleotides, the CDR3 is TGTGCCAGCAGCCCAACCGGGACCTATGGCTACACCTTC. Translating it yields CASSPTGTYGYTF.

This clone was counted between two and nine times. At the DNA level, this CDR3 is encoded by other sequences in the same sample as well. The V gene is TRBV5-1, the J gene TRBJ2-7; D uncertain. V was pared by 0 bases and J by 2 bases, with 3 bases between. The CDR3 runs 12 residues. Germline V gene sequence: CDR1 SGHRS, CDR2 YFSETQ. CDR3 region: CASSLVPYEQYF. The DNA for the CDR3 is TGCGCCAGCAGCTTGGTCCCCTACGAGCAGTACTTC.

The chain uses TRBV10-2 and TRBJ2-3; perhaps TRBD2 as D (5 bases). The ends were cut back, 1 base at V and 6 bases at J, with 20 bases in the middle. There are 17 residues in the CDR3. CDR1 and CDR2 (germline): WSHSY, SAAADI. CDR3 DNA sequence: TGCGCCAGCAGTGAGTGGGAGACTCAACTCTACTCCGATACGCAGTATTTT. Translated, it gives CASSEWETQLYSDTQYF.

The chain carries TRBV5-4 and TRBJ2-7; 10 positions match TRBD2. The V gene end was trimmed by 4 bases and the J gene end by 2 bases; junction bases not matched to a gene: 9. The CDR3 totals 16 residues. CDR1 SGHNT and CDR2 YYREEE come from the germline V gene (reference sequence). The chain's CDR3 is CASSRQLAGRTYEQYF. The CDR3 coding sequence is TGTGCCAGCAGCCGCCAACTAGCGGGGAGAACCTACGAGCAGTACTTC.

In nucleotides, the CDR3 is TGCGCCAGCAGCTTGACTAGCGGGCCCTACAATGAGCAGTTCTTC. This gives the protein CASSLTSGPYNEQFF. The chain couples TRBV5-1 to TRBJ2-1, with 9 positions matching TRBD2. CDR1 is SGHRS, CDR2 YFSETQ, per germline. The V gene end was trimmed by 1 base and the J gene end by 2 bases; junction bases not matched to a gene: 1. The CDR3 has 15 amino acids. The whole variable domain, filled in from reference TRBV5-1 and TRBJ2-1, reads KAGVTQTPRYLIKTRGQQVTLSCSPISGHRSVSWYQQTPGQGLQFLFEYFSETQRNKGNFPGRFSGRQFSNSRSEMNVSTLELGDSALYLCASSLTSGPYNEQFFGPGTRLTVL.

The V gene is TRBV11-3, the J gene TRBJ2-5, with D hard to call. Looked up from germline, CDR1 is SGHNT and CDR2 is YENEEA. Trimming removed 1 base at V and 5 bases at J, with 8 bases between. This CDR3 spans 13 amino acids. CDR3 in amino acids: CASSLGEFETQYF. DNA of the CDR3: TGTGCCAGCAGCTTAGGGGAATTCGAGACCCAGTACTTC.

This rearrangement joins TRBV27 to TRBJ1-5, with D uncertain. The CDR3 covers 15 residues. Germline V CDR1 and CDR2: MNHEY, SMNVEV (reference sequence). V was pared by 3 bases and J by 0 bases, with 9 bases between. CDR3 bases: TGTGCCAGCAGTTTTGGACGGGATAGCAATCAGCCCCAGCATTTT. Translating gives CASSFGRDSNQPQHF.

The chain links TRBV6-1 to TRBJ1-1; perhaps TRBD1 as D (6 bases). The germline V gene encodes CDR1 MNHNS and CDR2 SASEGT. V dropped 7 bases and J dropped 4 bases, with 13 bases sitting between them. CDR3 size: 13 residues. The CDR3 protein is CASITGSGTEAFF. As DNA, the CDR3 is TGTGCCAGCATCACAGGGTCGGGCACTGAAGCTTTCTTT.

V gene TRBV29-1 combines with J gene TRBJ2-5, with 8 bases identical to TRBD2. The CDR3 consists of 14 residues. V shed 8 bases, J shed 4 bases, and the junction held 12 bases outside the gene matches. CDR1 and CDR2 (germline): SQVTM, ANQGSEA. CDR3 in amino acids: CSLRPAGAIETQYF. In DNA, the CDR3 is TGCAGCCTCCGACCAGCGGGAGCTATAGAGACCCAGTACTTC.

This chain links TRBV5-1 with TRBJ1-2; 11 bases map to TRBD1. Germline V CDR1 and CDR2: SGHRS, YFSETQ. Trimming cost V 0 bases and J 5 bases; bases outside gene matches: 3. CDR3 length: 15 amino acids. CDR3 protein: CASSLGTGGFYGYTF. CDR3 coding DNA: TGCGCCAGCAGCTTGGGGACAGGGGGCTTTTATGGCTACACCTTC.

The chain uses TRBV25-1 and TRBJ2-5; D perhaps matches TRBD1 (5 bases). The CDR3 extends over 14 amino acids. Trimming took off 3 bases at V and 4 bases at J, with 12 bases between the two ends. Germline lookup yields CDR1 MGHDK and CDR2 SYGVNS. The DNA of the CDR3 is TGTGCCAGCAGTGAGGGGCGTCTCGGAGAGACCCAGTACTTC. It codes for CASSEGRLGETQYF.